The 10 T cell receptor beta chains presented below share a single source sample, sequenced in a study of shared clonotypes between healthy human individuals. TCRdb keeps only in-frame clones here, not all; method: immunoSEQ multiplex PCR. The table includes 80,000 to 100,000 clones, 68% detected once. The sample consisted of memory CD8+ T cells sorted from blood. As to subset: CD45RO+ cells pooled with CCR7-negative TemRA cells. These TCRs come from a young man in good health.

The CDR3 coding sequence is TGTGCCAGCAGCTTAAGGTTGCAGACAGAAAACATTCAGTACTTC. As protein: CASSLRLQTENIQYF. This chain connects TRBV11-2 to TRBJ2-4; D perhaps matches TRBD1 (5 bases). Deletions cut 2 bases from V and 5 bases from J, with 13 bases between. Germline V gene sequence: CDR1 SGHAT, CDR2 FQNNGV. The CDR3 totals 15 residues.

This clone came up once. The chain recombines TRBV2 with TRBJ1-5; TRBD1 is a possible D gene (5 bases). The germline CDR1 and CDR2 sequences are SNHLY and FYNNEI. V lost 2 bases and J lost 1, with 12 bases in between. There are 16 residues in the CDR3. This CDR3 reads CASSELGGLSNQPQHF. The CDR3 nucleotides read TGTGCCAGCAGTGAATTGGGGGGGTTGAGCAATCAGCCCCAGCATTTT.

This clone was seen a handful of times. This chain links TRBV9 with TRBJ2-3, with TRBD2 identical over 8 bases. Losses at the gene ends were 4 bases for V and 3 bases for J; bases not matched to a gene: 7. Looked up from germline, CDR1 is SGDLS and CDR2 is YYNGEE. The CDR3 extends over 15 amino acids. CDR3 sequence (DNA): TGTGCCAGCAGCTCCCCGACTAGCGTAACAGATACGCAGTATTTT. It yields the protein CASSSPTSVTDTQYF.

The rearrangement links TRBV29-1 to TRBJ1-1; TRBD1 matches at 9 bases. Trimming cost V 6 bases and J 7 bases; bases outside gene matches: 6. The CDR3 runs 12 residues. CDR1 and CDR2 from the germline V gene are SQVTM and ANQGSEA. CDR3 protein: CSVRQGDFEAFF. CDR3 DNA: TGCAGCGTCCGACAGGGGGATTTTGAAGCTTTCTTT.

The chain uses TRBV5-1 and TRBJ2-1; D might be TRBD2 (5 bases). Germline assignment: CDR1 SGHRS and CDR2 YFSETQ. This CDR3 has 16 residues. The V end lost 4 bases, the J end lost 4 bases, and 18 bases lay between the germline ends. CDR3 sequence (DNA): TGCGCCAGCAGCCCGGAGGAGCGTATTAGTTACAATGAGCAGTTCTTC. This sequence encodes CASSPEERISYNEQFF.

This clone occurred a few times. The chain links TRBV29-1 to TRBJ2-1; 9 bases line up with TRBD1. This CDR3 has 14 amino acids. Germline V lookup: CDR1 SQVTM, CDR2 ANQGSEA. V lost 5 bases and J lost 3; bases outside the gene matches: 5. The DNA for the CDR3 is TGCAGCGTTAACCGGGACAGGGACTACAATGAGCAGTTCTTC. This translates into CSVNRDRDYNEQFF.

This clone was seen a single time. This chain joins TRBV18 and TRBJ2-7; D is uncertain. Germline V gene sequence: CDR1 KGHSH, CDR2 LQKENI. Trimming removed 3 bases at V and 3 bases at J, with 9 bases between. The CDR3 contains 13 residues. DNA of the CDR3: TGTGCCAGCTCACCCGGGCCTCTCTACGAGCAGTACTTC. It is translated as CASSPGPLYEQYF.

There are a few counts of this clone. The rearrangement uses TRBV27 and TRBJ1-4; unclear D gene. The CDR3 sequence is 14 residues long. The germline V gene encodes CDR1 MNHEY and CDR2 SMNVEV (reference sequence). Trimming removed 4 bases at V and 3 bases at J, with 9 bases between. The chain's CDR3 is CASSSRPSNEKLFF. For the CDR3, the DNA is TGTGCCAGCAGTTCACGGCCTTCTAATGAAAAACTGTTTTTT.

The chain recombines TRBV7-8 with TRBJ1-2, with no clear D. In germline, CDR1 is SGHVS, CDR2 FQNEAQ. Trimming removed 6 bases at V and 0 bases at J, with 8 bases between. This CDR3 has 13 amino acids. The CDR3 loop reads CASSSTANYGYTF. CDR3 DNA sequence: TGTGCCAGCAGTTCCACAGCTAACTATGGCTACACCTTC. Looking up the rest from reference TRBV7-8 and TRBJ1-2 gives the full variable domain: GAGVSQSPRYKVAKRGQDVALRCDPISGHVSLFWYQQALGQGPEFLTYFQNEAQLDKSGLPSDRFFAERPEGSVSTLKIQRTQQEDSAVYLCASSSTANYGYTFGSGTRLTVV.

In its sample, this clone was seen a few times. The chain uses TRBV6-5 and TRBJ2-1, with 9 bases lining up with TRBD2. The V and J ends lost 7 bases and 10 bases, in that order; junction bases with no gene match: 5. The CDR3 consists of 12 residues. Germline V gene lookup returns CDR1 MNHEY and CDR2 SVGAGI. The CDR3 here is CASNLSGREQFF. The CDR3 DNA is TGTGCCAGCAACCTAAGCGGGAGGGAGCAGTTCTTC.